Following are 6 T cell receptor beta chains from one sample sequenced in a study of shared clonotypes between healthy human individuals. The table came from immunoSEQ multiplex PCR; TCRdb's copy has only in-frame clones and leaves some out. Here the sample spans some 980,000 clones, 70% to 85% being singletons. The specimen was memory CD4+ T cells sorted from blood. The subset was: CD45RA-negative fraction. These receptors all come from a man aged 18 to 30 in good health.

This rearrangement joins TRBV12-1 to TRBJ2-7; the DNA was not compared with TRBD1, the D call given in the table. TRBV12-1 is classified as a pseudogene. The CDR3 is 16 amino acids. Written as DNA, the CDR3 is TGTGCCAGCAGCTTTGATGGACACGATAAGGAATACGAGCAGTACTTC. It codes for CASSFDGHDKEYEQYF.

In this sample, this clone turned up a few times. The CDR3 region is CAWGTDSNQPQHF. The CDR3 bases are TGTGCCTGGGGGACAGATAGCAATCAGCCCCAGCATTTT. The V call is TRBV30, the J call TRBJ1-5, with 7 bases that match TRBD1. The J segment lost 0 bases and the V segment lost 5 bases, leaving 1 base of the junction unmatched. The CDR3 spans 13 residues. Germline V gene sequence: CDR1 GTSNPN, CDR2 SVGIG (reference sequence).

About this clone itself: A much larger clone lies a single base off, so this may be a read error. The V gene is TRBV7-9, the J gene TRBJ2-3; no firm D call. The V gene's germline CDR1 is SEHNR and CDR2 FQNEAQ (reference sequence). V lost 1 base, J lost 4 bases, and 6 bases lay in between. The CDR3 consists of 13 residues. Here the CDR3 DNA reads TGTGCCAGCAGCTTAGGAGCGTCAGATACGCAGTATTTT. Its translation: CASSLGASDTQYF.

This clone was counted a single time. The genes are TRBV5-3 and TRBJ2-7, with a weak D call TRBD2 (5 bases). TRBV5-3 is noted as an ORF with a role that remains uncertain. CDR3 size: 15 residues. Trimming cost V 0 bases and J 3 bases, with 13 bases left between them. CDR3 bases: TGTGCCAGAAGCTTGGGACGGCGCGGGCACTACGAGCAGTACTTC. Protein product: CARSLGRRGHYEQYF.

The J gene is TRBJ2-7, the V gene TRBV29-1; TRBD1 agrees at 9 bases. The V gene end was trimmed by 5 bases and the J gene end by 4 bases; junction bases not matched to a gene: 6. Germline lookup yields CDR1 SQVTM and CDR2 ANQGSEA. The CDR3 is 13 residues long. CDR3 coding DNA: TGCAGCGTTCGGGACAGGGATCGGTACGAGCAGTACTTC. This encodes CSVRDRDRYEQYF.

This chain joins TRBV7-2 and TRBJ1-2, with 7 bases aligning to TRBD1. Trimming removed 1 base from V and 4 bases from J; junction bases left unmatched: 6. Germline V CDR1 and CDR2: SGHTA, FQGNSA. The length of the CDR3 is 15 residues. CDR3 sequence (DNA): TGTGCCAGCAGCTTAGGGGGAGGGGGCGTCTATGGCTACACCTTC. It encodes CASSLGGGGVYGYTF.